The following is a TCR beta chain sequence with its context. Its antigen is unknown. Germline CDR1 reads SGHAT; CDR2 reads FQNNGV. Trimming removed 6 bases from V and 3 bases from J; junction bases left unmatched: 12. The CDR3 has 17 amino acids. These data come from a study of cytomegalovirus exposure and HLA in healthy donors. Study-level points and caveats: Three CMV-associated chains were confirmed in vitro to be specific for CMV antigens.

Produced via immunoSEQ multiplex PCR; TCRdb's table is partial and in-frame only. The sample yields about 56,000 clones, 85% to 95% seen once. The V and J genes are TRBV11-2 and TRBJ2-1; TRBD2 aligns across 9 bases. Sequenced: PBMCs. The TCR comes from a woman aged 18-30 years in good health and CMV-seropositive. The CDR3 here is CASRTNLAGDNYNEQFF. The DNA of the CDR3 is TGTGCCAGCAGAACTAACTTAGCGGGGGACAACTACAATGAGCAGTTCTTC.